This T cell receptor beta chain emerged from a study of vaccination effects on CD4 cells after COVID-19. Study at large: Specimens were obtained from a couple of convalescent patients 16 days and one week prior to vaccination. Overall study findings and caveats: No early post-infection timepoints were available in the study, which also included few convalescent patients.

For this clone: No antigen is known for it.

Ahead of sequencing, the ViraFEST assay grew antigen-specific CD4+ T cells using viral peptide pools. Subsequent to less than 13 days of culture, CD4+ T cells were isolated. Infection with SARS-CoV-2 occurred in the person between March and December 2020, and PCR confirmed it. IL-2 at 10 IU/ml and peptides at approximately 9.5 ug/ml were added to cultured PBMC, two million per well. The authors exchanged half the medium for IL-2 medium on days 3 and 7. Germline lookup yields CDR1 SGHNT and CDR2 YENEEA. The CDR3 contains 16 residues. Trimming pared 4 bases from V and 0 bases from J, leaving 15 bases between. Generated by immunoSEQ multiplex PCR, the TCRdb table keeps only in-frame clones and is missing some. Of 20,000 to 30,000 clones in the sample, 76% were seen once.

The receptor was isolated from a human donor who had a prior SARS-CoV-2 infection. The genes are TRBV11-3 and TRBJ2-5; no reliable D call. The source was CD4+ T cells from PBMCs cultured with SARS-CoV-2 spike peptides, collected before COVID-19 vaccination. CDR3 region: CASSSNRGLHQETQYF. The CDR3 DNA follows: TGTGCCAGCAGCTCGAATCGTGGCCTACACCAAGAGACCCAGTACTTC.